Following are 29 T cell receptor beta chains from one sample sequenced in a study of blood T cell repertoires in COVID-19. Libraries were prepared by immunoSEQ multiplex PCR; TCRdb keeps only in-frame clonotypes and omits some of them. In the table there are fewer than 400,000 clones, around 85% of which are singletons. The sample comprised peripheral blood. Every receptor here comes from a woman aged 18-30 years with acute or convalescent COVID-19.

The chain is built from TRBV28 and TRBJ2-1, with TRBD2 matching 7 bases. V gave up 3 bases and J gave up 0 bases; unmatched junction bases: 2. Germline CDR1 reads MDHEN; CDR2 reads SYDVKM. The CDR3 is 15 residues long. CDR3 protein: CASSFGGSSYNEQFF. The CDR3 DNA sequence: TGTGCCAGCAGTTTCGGCGGGAGCTCCTACAATGAGCAGTTCTTC.

The gene calls are TRBV3-1 (or the pseudogene TRBV3-2) and TRBJ2-6, with D unclear. There are 13 residues in the CDR3. Trimming cost V 5 bases and J 4 bases, with 6 bases left between them. The germline V gene encodes CDR1 LGHDT and CDR2 YNNKEL (reference sequence). Here the CDR3 DNA reads TGTGCCAGCAGCTCCAGAGGGGCCAACGTCCTGACTTTC. Amino acids: CASSSRGANVLTF.

CDR3 region: CASSDGDGTLLLDGYTF. As DNA, the CDR3 is TGTGCCAGCAGCGACGGGGATGGGACACTGTTGTTGGATGGCTACACCTTC. The rearrangement joins TRBV7-9 to TRBJ1-2; weak D call: TRBD1 (6 bases). The CDR3 runs to 17 residues. V lost 5 bases, J lost 6 bases, and 25 bases lay in between. Looked up from germline, CDR1 is SEHNR and CDR2 is FQNEAQ (reference sequence).

This chain uses TRBV6-4 with TRBJ2-1; unclear D gene. The CDR3 covers 15 residues. The V end was cut by 0 bases, the J end by 6 bases, with 12 bases between. The germline CDR1 and CDR2 sequences are MRHNA and SNTAGT. CDR3 protein: CASSDSSPRSNEQFF. Written as DNA, the CDR3 is TGTGCCAGCAGTGACTCGAGTCCTCGTTCCAATGAGCAGTTCTTC.

The chain carries TRBV19 and TRBJ1-5; D might be TRBD1 (5 bases). The CDR3 runs 15 residues. V was clipped by 5 bases and J by 7 bases, with 18 bases between them. Germline CDR1 is LNHDA and CDR2 is SQIVND (reference sequence). CDR3 sequence: CASSGTPGEGQPQHF. The CDR3 DNA reads TGTGCCAGTAGTGGGACCCCGGGAGAAGGCCAGCCCCAGCATTTT.

Only a few counts were recorded for this clone. The chain uses TRBV28 and TRBJ1-1; TRBD1 might be the D (5 bases). CDR1 and CDR2 (germline): MDHEN, SYDVKM. The CDR3 is 11 residues long. V was cut by 6 bases and J by 8 bases, with 10 bases left in between. CDR3 coding DNA: TGTGCCAGCAGGGGGCCGTGGGAAGCTTTCTTT. As protein: CASRGPWEAFF.

In this sample, this clone turned up once. The chain recombines TRBV6-1 with TRBJ2-1, with TRBD2 matching 9 bases. Trimming took 2 bases from V and 0 from J; bases not matched to a gene: 8. Germline V gene sequence: CDR1 MNHNS, CDR2 SASEGT. The CDR3 runs to 18 residues. The DNA for the CDR3 is TGTGCCAGCAGTGAAAGGGAGATAGCGGGAGTCTCCTACAATGAGCAGTTCTTC. Translation: CASSEREIAGVSYNEQFF.

This rearrangement joins TRBV14 to TRBJ1-1; a possible D gene is TRBD1 (5 bases). The CDR3 sequence is 18 residues long. Trimming pared 4 bases from V and 2 bases from J, leaving 23 bases between. Germline values: CDR1 SGHDN, CDR2 FVKESK. The CDR3 region has the DNA TGTGCCAGCAGCCCATTGACAGCAGGGCCCTATCTAAACACTGAAGCTTTCTTT. Translation: CASSPLTAGPYLNTEAFF. The full variable domain, completed using reference TRBV14 and TRBJ1-1, is EAGVTQFPSHSVIEKGQTVTLRCDPISGHDNLYWYRRVMGKEIKFLLHFVKESKQDESGMPNNRFLAERTGGTYSTLKVQPAELEDSGVYFCASSPLTAGPYLNTEAFFGQGTRLTVV.

The chain is built from TRBV21-1 and TRBJ2-5; the D call TRBD1 from the table was never checked on the DNA. TRBV21-1 is described as a pseudogene. The length of the CDR3 is 13 residues. For the CDR3, the DNA is TGTGCCAGCAGCAAAGACAGGGAAGAGACCCAGTACTTC. Encoded protein: CASSKDREETQYF.

CDR3 sequence: CASSFEGRGNTIYF. The CDR3 DNA is TGTGCCAGCAGCTTCGAGGGAAGGGGAAACACCATATATTTT. This sequence joins TRBV7-3 and TRBJ1-3; no firm D call. Germline loops: CDR1 SGHTA, CDR2 FQGTGA. The CDR3 is 14 residues long. Trimming left V 3 bases short and J 4 bases short, with 10 bases between.

The V gene is TRBV9, the J gene TRBJ2-2, with TRBD1 identical over 10 bases. This CDR3 contains 16 residues. CDR1 and CDR2 from the germline V gene are SGDLS and YYNGEE. The V gene end was trimmed by 3 bases and the J gene end by 6 bases; junction bases not matched to a gene: 8. The CDR3 spells CASSDASGQGPGELFF. The DNA of the CDR3 is TGTGCCAGCAGCGACGCATCGGGACAGGGGCCCGGGGAGCTGTTTTTT.

This chain joins TRBV11-2 and TRBJ2-7; TRBD2 is a possible D gene (5 bases). The length of the CDR3 is 15 residues. CDR1 and CDR2 (germline): SGHAT, FQNNGV. V dropped 4 bases and J dropped 3 bases, with 16 bases sitting between them. The DNA of the CDR3 is TGTGCCAGCAGCTACGAGCTGCCCGGGGACTACGAGCAGTACTTC. It translates to CASSYELPGDYEQYF.

The J gene is TRBJ2-7, the V gene TRBV5-6; D is possibly TRBD1 (6 bases). Germline V gene sequence: CDR1 SGHDT, CDR2 YYEEEE. This CDR3 comprises 14 residues. V was clipped by 0 bases and J by 4 bases, with 11 bases between them. The CDR3, as DNA: TGTGCCAGCAGCTTGGTCAGGACAGCTTACGAGCAGTACTTC. Amino acid sequence: CASSLVRTAYEQYF.

The V gene is TRBV18, the J gene TRBJ1-3; tentative D call: TRBD1 (5 bases). V gave up 1 base and J gave up 5 bases, with 15 bases separating them. This CDR3 spans 16 amino acids. Germline V lookup: CDR1 KGHSH, CDR2 LQKENI. In DNA, the CDR3 is TGTGCCAGCTCACCACGGGAACAGGTCGCAAGAAACACCATATATTTT. The encoded protein is CASSPREQVARNTIYF. Variable domain in full (rest from reference TRBV18 and TRBJ1-3): NAGVMQNPRHLVRRRGQEARLRCSPMKGHSHVYWYRQLPEEGLKFMVYLQKENIIDESGMPKERFSAEFPKEGPSILRIQQVVRGDSAAYFCASSPREQVARNTIYFGEGSWLTVV.

The V call is TRBV10-3, the J call TRBJ1-1, with 7 bases identical to TRBD1. CDR1 is ENHRY and CDR2 is SYGVKD in the germline V gene. V gave up 3 bases and J gave up 1 base; unmatched junction bases: 5. This CDR3 spans 15 amino acids. CDR3 coding DNA: TGTGCCATCAGTGATGCGGGACAGCCGAACACTGAAGCTTTCTTT. Protein: CAISDAGQPNTEAFF.

This sequence joins TRBV9 and TRBJ2-2; 8 positions match TRBD2. The CDR3 spans 16 residues. V shed 4 bases, J shed 4 bases, and the junction held 9 bases outside the gene matches. CDR1 and CDR2 (germline): SGDLS, YYNGEE. The CDR3: CASSPRASGSTGELFF. The CDR3 region has the DNA TGTGCCAGCAGCCCCCGGGCCAGCGGGAGCACCGGGGAGCTGTTTTTT.

Note on this clone: Other DNA sequences within the sample encode an identical CDR3. The V and J genes are TRBV28 and TRBJ1-3; no clear D. Trimming took 3 bases from V and 2 from J, leaving 8 bases between them. Looked up from germline, CDR1 is MDHEN and CDR2 is SYDVKM. The CDR3 sequence is 14 residues long. For the CDR3, the DNA is TGTGCCAGCAGTTTTGCGGGGACTGGAAACACCATATATTTT. The encoded protein is CASSFAGTGNTIYF.

This clone was seen once. The chain couples TRBV13 to TRBJ1-2, with D possibly matching TRBD1 (5 bases). The CDR3 is 14 residues long. Germline V gene sequence: CDR1 PRHDT, CDR2 FYEKMQ (reference sequence). V lost 1 base and J lost 2, with 8 bases in between. For the CDR3, the DNA is TGTGCCAGCAGCTTAGCAGGGCGAAACTATGGCTACACCTTC. Amino acids: CASSLAGRNYGYTF. Looking up the rest from reference TRBV13 and TRBJ1-2 gives the full variable domain: AAGVIQSPRHLIKEKRETATLKCYPIPRHDTVYWYQQGPGQDPQFLISFYEKMQSDKGSIPDRFSAQQFSDYHSELNMSSLELGDSALYFCASSLAGRNYGYTFGSGTRLTVV.

Worth noting for this clone: Other DNA sequences within the sample encode an identical CDR3. V usage is TRBV6-4 and J usage is TRBJ2-3, with TRBD2 matching 10 bases. This CDR3 comprises 15 residues. With 0 bases clipped from V and 4 bases from J, the junction kept 1 base outside the gene matches. CDR1 is MRHNA, CDR2 SNTAGT, per germline. The CDR3 nucleotides are TGTGCCAGCAGTGACTCAAGCGGGGGGGCAGATACGCAGTATTTT. It codes for CASSDSSGGADTQYF.

The CDR3 DNA reads as TGTGCCAGTAGTTCTAGTCATGAGCAGTTCTTC. It yields the protein CASSSSHEQFF. The rearrangement joins TRBV19 to TRBJ2-1; D gene uncertain. CDR1 is LNHDA, CDR2 SQIVND, per germline (reference sequence). V was trimmed by 5 bases and J by 8 bases, leaving 7 bases between them. The CDR3 has 11 residues.

V usage is TRBV9 and J usage is TRBJ1-6, with no clear D. The CDR3 loop spans 14 amino acids. Germline V gene data show CDR1 as SGDLS and CDR2 as YYNGEE. Between the trimmed V and J ends, which lost 0 bases and 7 bases, there was a span of 8 bases. CDR3 protein: CASSVGGINSPLHF. The CDR3 DNA reads as TGTGCCAGCAGCGTAGGAGGGATCAATTCACCCCTCCACTTT.

This clone was observed a single time. This sequence joins TRBV12-5 and TRBJ2-3; a possible D gene is TRBD1 (5 bases). This CDR3 has 13 residues. Germline V gene lookup returns CDR1 LGHNT and CDR2 FRNRAP. The germline V and J ends were trimmed by 7 bases and 2 bases, with 10 bases remaining between them. The DNA for the CDR3 is TGTGCTAGTGCCAACAGGAACACAGATACGCAGTATTTT. Its protein product is CASANRNTDTQYF.

This chain links TRBV6-2 or TRBV6-3 with TRBJ2-7; D is unclear. Trimming took off 4 bases at V and 3 bases at J, with 13 bases between the two ends. This CDR3 region has 14 residues. The germline CDR1 and CDR2 sequences are MNHEY and SVGEGT. In nucleotides, the CDR3 is TGTGCCAGCAGTTCCATCCTACCGAACTACGAGCAGTACTTC. It yields the protein CASSSILPNYEQYF.

V and J are TRBV2 and TRBJ2-2, with 13 bases lining up with TRBD2. Losses at the gene ends were 7 bases for V and 7 bases for J; bases not matched to a gene: 6. The CDR3 loop spans 15 amino acids. Germline CDR1 is SNHLY and CDR2 is FYNNEI. The CDR3, as DNA: TGTGCCAGCAACGGACTAGCGGGAGTAGGCGGGGAGCTGTTTTTT. Its protein is CASNGLAGVGGELFF.

J is TRBJ1-2 and V is TRBV9; D is perhaps TRBD1 (5 bases). The germline CDR1 and CDR2 sequences are SGDLS and YYNGEE. This CDR3 has 14 amino acids. Between the trimmed V and J ends, which lost 0 bases and 6 bases, there was a span of 12 bases. In nucleotides, the CDR3 is TGTGCCAGCAGCGTAGATGGCCTCAGGGATGGCTACACCTTC. This translates into CASSVDGLRDGYTF.

V gene TRBV7-2 combines with J gene TRBJ1-4; 8 bases match TRBD1. The V gene's germline CDR1 is SGHTA and CDR2 FQGNSA. J gave up 10 bases and V 1 base, and 5 bases lay outside the gene matches. The CDR3 runs 14 residues. The DNA of the CDR3 is TGTGCCAGCAGCTTAGATCTAGGACAGGGAAAACTGTTTTTT. This codes for CASSLDLGQGKLFF.

The chain couples TRBV28 to TRBJ2-3; 9 bases fit TRBD1. After removal of 6 bases from V and 7 bases from J, the junction contained 11 bases not matched to a gene. There are 15 residues in the CDR3. Germline CDR1 is MDHEN and CDR2 is SYDVKM. The DNA of the CDR3 is TGTGCCAGCAGCCAATGGGGGGACAGGGTGAATACGCAGTATTTT. Amino acids: CASSQWGDRVNTQYF.

The chain is built from TRBV4-1 and TRBJ2-3; 8 nucleotides agree with TRBD2. The V gene's germline CDR1 is MGHRA and CDR2 YSYEKL. The junction had 7 bases not matched to a gene; V was cut back by 5 bases and J by 6 bases. The CDR3 runs to 14 residues. The CDR3 region has the DNA TGCGCCAGCAGCTTTGGGCGGGGGGAGGATACGCAGTATTTT. Protein: CASSFGRGEDTQYF.

This chain uses TRBV7-3 with TRBJ2-3; D is perhaps TRBD1 (6 bases). Trimming removed 8 bases at V and 4 bases at J, with 7 bases between. This CDR3 is built from 11 residues. Germline lookup yields CDR1 SGHTA and CDR2 FQGTGA. CDR3 DNA: TGTGCCAGCGCAGGGGCAGATACGCAGTATTTT. This translates into CASAGADTQYF. Supplemented by reference TRBV7-3 and TRBJ2-3, the full variable domain reads GAGVSQTPSNKVTEKGKYVELRCDPISGHTALYWYRQSLGQGPEFLIYFQGTGAADDSGLPNDRFFAVRPEGSVSTLKIQRTERGDSAVYLCASAGADTQYFGPGTRLTVL.